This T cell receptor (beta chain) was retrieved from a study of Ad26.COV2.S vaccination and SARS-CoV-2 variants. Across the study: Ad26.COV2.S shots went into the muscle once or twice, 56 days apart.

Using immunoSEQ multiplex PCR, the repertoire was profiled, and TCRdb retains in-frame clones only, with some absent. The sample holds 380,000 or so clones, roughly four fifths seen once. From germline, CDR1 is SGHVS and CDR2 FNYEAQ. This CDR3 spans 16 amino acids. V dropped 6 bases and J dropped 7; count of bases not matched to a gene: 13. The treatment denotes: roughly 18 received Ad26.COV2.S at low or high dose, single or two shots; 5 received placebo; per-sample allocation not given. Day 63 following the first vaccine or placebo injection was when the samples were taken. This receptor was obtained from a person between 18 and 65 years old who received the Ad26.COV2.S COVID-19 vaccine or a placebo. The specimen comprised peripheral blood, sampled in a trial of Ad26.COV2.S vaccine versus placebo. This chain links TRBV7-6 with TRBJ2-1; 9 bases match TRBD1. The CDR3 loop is CASSRSRDRDSNEQFF. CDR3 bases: TGTGCCAGCAGTCGTTCCCGGGACAGGGACTCGAATGAGCAGTTCTTC. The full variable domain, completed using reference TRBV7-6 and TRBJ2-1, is GAGVSQSPRYKVTKRGQDVALRCDPISGHVSLYWYRQALGQGPEFLTYFNYEAQQDKSGLPNDRFSAERPEGSISTLTIQRTEQRDSAMYRCASSRSRDRDSNEQFFGPGTRLTVL.